This is a list of T cell receptor beta chains from one sample in a study of cytomegalovirus exposure and HLA in healthy donors. The data were produced by immunoSEQ multiplex PCR, yet TCRdb's version contains in-frame clones alone and is incomplete. Of about 120,000 clones in the sample, over 65% are singletons; the top ten hold approximately 3.5%. The material sequenced was PBMCs. Every receptor here comes from a woman in her twenties or thirties in good health and CMV-seropositive. CDR3s include the opening cysteine and the closing phenylalanine or tryptophan. D genes are given only for firm matches. The listing skips clone size in some rows; elsewhere it reads once, few, many or a size class.

>.|.|TRBJ2-7|TRBV27
CASSFLAGASYEQYF
TGTGCCAGCAGTTTCCTAGCAGGGGCGTCCTACGAGCAGTACTTC
>.|.|TRBJ1-2|TRBV2
CASTRRDGYTF
TGTGCCAGCACCCGCCGGGATGGCTACACCTTC
>few|.|TRBJ1-2|TRBV9
CASSSKGTGGDWGYTF
TGTGCCAGCAGCTCAAAGGGGACGGGGGGCGATTGGGGCTACACCTTC
>.|.|TRBJ2-7|TRBV19
CASSNRVGYEQYF
TGTGCCAGTAGTAACCGGGTCGGCTACGAGCAGTACTTC
>.|.|TRBJ2-7|TRBV28
CANSPPFGEQYF
TGTGCCAACAGCCCACCTTTCGGGGAGCAGTACTTC
>once|.|TRBJ2-5|TRBV18
CASSPPGGAKETQYF
TGTGCCAGCTCACCACCAGGGGGTGCGAAAGAGACCCAGTACTTC
>few|.|TRBJ2-1|TRBV11-1
CASSLAGGPHEQFF
TGTGCCAGCAGCTTAGCGGGGGGGCCCCATGAGCAGTTCTTC
>.|.|TRBJ1-4|TRBV7-2
CASRQQGSNEKLFF
TGTGCCAGCAGACAACAGGGTTCTAATGAAAAACTGTTTTTT
>.|.|TRBJ1-2|TRBV14
CASRQTGQSYGYTF
TGTGCCAGCAGGCAAACCGGACAGTCATATGGCTACACCTTC
>.|.|TRBJ2-1|TRBV5-1
CASSLEGRGPSSYNEQFF
TGCGCCAGCAGCTTGGAGGGTCGGGGTCCTAGCTCCTACAATGAGCAGTTCTTC
>.|TRBD1|TRBJ1-3|TRBV5-4
CASSSGTGGGNTIYF
TGTGCCAGCAGCTCCGGGACAGGGGGCGGAAACACCATATATTTT
>once|TRBD1|TRBJ2-2|TRBV7-9
CASSPRDRDGGELFF
TGTGCCAGCAGCCCCCGGGACAGGGATGGCGGGGAGCTGTTTTTT
>.|TRBD2|TRBJ2-3|TRBV28
CASTLGGGRNTQYF
TGTGCCAGCACCCTTGGGGGGGGTCGAAATACGCAGTATTTT
>.|.|TRBJ2-7|TRBV5-1
CASSPYGTSKGPEQYF
TGCGCCAGCAGCCCTTACGGAACTAGCAAGGGGCCCGAGCAGTACTTC
>.|.|TRBJ1-2|TRBV28
CASSFDSFYGYTF
TGTGCCAGCAGTTTCGACAGCTTCTATGGCTACACCTTC
>.|.|TRBJ1-6|TRBV4-3
CASSQGREYTSPLHF
TGCGCCAGCAGCCAAGGGCGGGAGTATACTTCACCCCTCCACTTT
>once|.|TRBJ1-1|TRBV10-1
CATDTEGHPLQISNTEAFF
TGCGCCACCGATACGGAGGGGCACCCACTCCAGATTTCGAACACTGAAGCTTTCTTT
>few|TRBD2|TRBJ2-5|TRBV4-1
CASSHTSGGYQETQYF
TGCGCCAGCAGCCACACTAGCGGGGGTTACCAAGAGACCCAGTACTTC
>few|TRBD2|TRBJ2-3|TRBV4-2
CASSQSPGLGADTQYF
TGTGCCAGCAGCCAAAGCCCGGGACTAGGGGCGGATACGCAGTATTTT
>.|.|TRBJ1-3|TRBV30
CAWSVIRGTGNTIYF
TGTGCCTGGAGTGTAATTCGCGGCACTGGAAACACCATATATTTT
>.|.|TRBJ1-1|TRBV6-6
CASSPTHSSEAFF
TGTGCCAGCAGCCCAACCCATTCTAGCGAAGCTTTCTTT
>few|.|TRBJ1-1|TRBV7-2
CASNAPGGNMNTEAFF
TGTGCCAGCAACGCCCCCGGGGGTAATATGAACACTGAAGCTTTCTTT
>.|.|TRBJ1-1|TRBV7-2
CASSRGGSSMNTEAFF
TGTGCCAGCAGCCGGGGGGGGTCCAGCATGAACACTGAAGCTTTCTTT
>.|TRBD2|TRBJ2-3|TRBV5-1
CASSFFGAGGEDTQYF
TGCGCCAGCAGTTTTTTTGGGGCGGGGGGGGAAGATACGCAGTATTTT
>.|.|TRBJ2-5|TRBV5-6
CASSLPSQETQYF
TGTGCCAGCAGCTTGCCCAGTCAAGAGACCCAGTACTTC
>.|TRBD2|TRBJ2-5|TRBV9
CASSVAGTSGGQETQYF
TGTGCCAGCAGCGTAGCTGGGACTAGCGGGGGGCAAGAGACCCAGTACTTC
>.|.|TRBJ2-7|TRBV28
CASGLYEQYF
TGTGCCAGTGGGCTCTACGAGCAGTACTTC
>.|TRBD1|TRBJ1-2|TRBV7-9
CASSFDRDGYTF
TGTGCCAGCAGCTTCGACAGGGATGGCTACACCTTC